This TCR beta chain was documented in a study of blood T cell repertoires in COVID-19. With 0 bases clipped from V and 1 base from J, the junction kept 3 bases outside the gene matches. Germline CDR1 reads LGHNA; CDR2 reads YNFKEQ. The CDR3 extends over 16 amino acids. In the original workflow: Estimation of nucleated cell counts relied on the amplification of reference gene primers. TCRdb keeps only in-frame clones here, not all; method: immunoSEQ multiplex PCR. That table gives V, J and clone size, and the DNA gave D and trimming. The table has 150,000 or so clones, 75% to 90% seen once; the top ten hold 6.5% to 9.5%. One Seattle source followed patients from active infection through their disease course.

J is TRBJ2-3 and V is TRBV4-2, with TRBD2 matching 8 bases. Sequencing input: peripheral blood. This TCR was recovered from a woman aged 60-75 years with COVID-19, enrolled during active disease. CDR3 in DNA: TGTGCCAGCAGCCAAGATCCGGGGGGGGGCACAGATACGCAGTATTTT. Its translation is CASSQDPGGGTDTQYF.